This T cell receptor (beta chain) was identified in a study of TIL therapy for anti-PD-1-resistant metastatic lung cancer. Noted time point: pre-treatment sample, taken before nivolumab and TIL therapy. Pleural nodules or supraclavicular lymph nodes made up most of the excised metastases sampled. The libraries were made with immunoSEQ v3. Generated by immunoSEQ multiplex PCR, the TCRdb table keeps only in-frame clones and is missing some. Among about 100,000 clones, 55% to 75% were seen once, and the ten largest hold around 9.9%. The J segment lost 5 bases and the V segment lost 4 bases, leaving 3 bases of the junction unmatched. There are 14 residues in the CDR3. Germline values: CDR1 SGHTA, CDR2 FQGNSA.

The V and J genes are TRBV7-2 and TRBJ2-5; 11 positions match TRBD2. The origin of this receptor is a person aged 25-85 years with non-small cell lung cancer. Specimen: tumor tissue, collected at baseline. The CDR3 region is CASSSSGGRETQYF. CDR3 nucleotides: TGTGCCAGCAGCTCTAGCGGGGGGAGGGAGACCCAGTACTTC.